The sequence of this T cell receptor (beta chain) was determined in a study of identifying expanded T cells in peripheral blood. Study observations and caveats: Variance in clone template counts between approximately 2-week samples significantly increased with total template count across all healthy donors.

Healthy donors had no documented immune events, such as infections, while sampled. Between the trimmed V and J ends, which lost 8 bases and 5 bases, there was a span of 15 bases. Germline-derived CDR1 and CDR2 are MNHEY and SVGAGI. This CDR3 contains 14 residues. Method: immunoSEQ multiplex PCR; TCRdb's copy keeps in-frame clones and lacks some. Among approximately 90,000 clones, about 85% were seen once, and the ten largest hold 4.5%. About this clone: The target antigen is unknown.

The chain combines TRBV6-5 with TRBJ2-2; possible D gene TRBD2, 6 bases. The sequenced sample consisted of blood. This receptor was taken from a person aged 18 to 70 in good health. As DNA, the CDR3 is TGTGCCAGCTCCGGGCAGGGAGGTACCGGGGAGCTGTTTTTT. It is translated as CASSGQGGTGELFF.